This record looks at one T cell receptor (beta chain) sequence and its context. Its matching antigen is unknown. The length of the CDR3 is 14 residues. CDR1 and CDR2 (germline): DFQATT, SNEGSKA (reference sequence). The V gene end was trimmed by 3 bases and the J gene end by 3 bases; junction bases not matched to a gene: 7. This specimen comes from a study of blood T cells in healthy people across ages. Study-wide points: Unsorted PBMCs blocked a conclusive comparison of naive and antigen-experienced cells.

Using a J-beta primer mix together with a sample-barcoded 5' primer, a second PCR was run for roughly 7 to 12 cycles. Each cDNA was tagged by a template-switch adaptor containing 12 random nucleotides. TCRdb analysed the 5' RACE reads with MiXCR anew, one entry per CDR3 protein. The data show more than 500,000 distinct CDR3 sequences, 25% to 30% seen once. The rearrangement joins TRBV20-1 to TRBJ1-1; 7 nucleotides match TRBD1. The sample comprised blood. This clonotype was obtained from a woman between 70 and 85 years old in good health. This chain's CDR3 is CSASFRTGHTEAFF. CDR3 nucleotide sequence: TGCAGTGCTAGTTTCCGGACAGGCCACACTGAAGCTTTCTTT.